This T cell receptor (beta chain) was documented in a study of shared clonotypes between healthy human individuals. Study-wide results and caveats: Shared across four donors were about 4.8% of the naive CD4 clonotypes.

This clone has just a few counts. Its antigen remains unknown. The CDR3 is 13 residues long. CDR1 and CDR2 (germline): SNHLY, FYNNEI. The ends were cut back, 3 bases at V and 5 bases at J, with 10 bases in the middle. Clones were sequenced by immunoSEQ multiplex PCR, and TCRdb holds only the in-frame ones, with some missing. This sample has 850,000 to 1,200,000 clones; around 76% occur once, and the top ten carry about 1.4%. This clonotype was obtained from a man in his late teens or twenties in good health. The V call is TRBV2, the J call TRBJ1-1; tentative D call: TRBD1 (5 bases). The material sequenced was memory CD4+ T cells sorted from blood. Subset specified: CD45RA-negative fraction. For the CDR3, the DNA is TGTGCCAGCAGTGACAGGGTGTGGACTGAAGCTTTCTTT. It specifies CASSDRVWTEAFF.